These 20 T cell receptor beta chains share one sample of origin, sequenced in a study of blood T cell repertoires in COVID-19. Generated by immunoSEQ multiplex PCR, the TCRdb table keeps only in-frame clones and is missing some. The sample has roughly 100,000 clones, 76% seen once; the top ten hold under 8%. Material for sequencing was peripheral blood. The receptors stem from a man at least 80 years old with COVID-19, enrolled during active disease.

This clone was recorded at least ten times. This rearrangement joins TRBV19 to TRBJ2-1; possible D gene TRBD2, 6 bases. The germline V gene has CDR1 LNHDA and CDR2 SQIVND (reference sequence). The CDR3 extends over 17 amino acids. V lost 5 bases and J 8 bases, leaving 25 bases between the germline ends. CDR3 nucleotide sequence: TGTGCCAGTAGTTCCCCGGGGACTCTGGGGCTGAGCGATGAGCAGTTCTTC. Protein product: CASSSPGTLGLSDEQFF.

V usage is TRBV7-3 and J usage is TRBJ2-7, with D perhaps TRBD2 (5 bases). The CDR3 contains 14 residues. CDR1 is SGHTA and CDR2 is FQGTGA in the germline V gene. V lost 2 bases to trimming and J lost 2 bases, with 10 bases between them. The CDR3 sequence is CASSLSGTTYEQYF. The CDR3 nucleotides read TGTGCCAGCAGCTTATCGGGAACCACCTACGAGCAGTACTTC.

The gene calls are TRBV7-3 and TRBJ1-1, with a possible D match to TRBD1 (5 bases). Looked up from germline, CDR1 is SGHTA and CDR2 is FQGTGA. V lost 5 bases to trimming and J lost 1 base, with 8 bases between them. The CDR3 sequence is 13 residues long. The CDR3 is CASSGAGNTEAFF. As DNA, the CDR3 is TGTGCCAGCAGCGGGGCCGGGAACACTGAAGCTTTCTTT.

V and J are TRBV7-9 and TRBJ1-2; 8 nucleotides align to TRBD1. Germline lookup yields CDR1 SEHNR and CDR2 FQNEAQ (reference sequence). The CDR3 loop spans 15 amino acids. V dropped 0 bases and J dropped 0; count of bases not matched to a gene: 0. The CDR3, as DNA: TGTGCCAGCAGCTTAGCGACAGGGGCTAACTATGGCTACACCTTC. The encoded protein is CASSLATGANYGYTF.

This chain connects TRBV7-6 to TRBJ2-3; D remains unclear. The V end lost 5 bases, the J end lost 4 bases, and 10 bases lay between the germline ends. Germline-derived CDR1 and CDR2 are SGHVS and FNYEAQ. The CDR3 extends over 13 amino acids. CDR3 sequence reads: CASSPGGPDTQYF. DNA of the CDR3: TGTGCCAGCAGCCCGGGTGGTCCAGATACGCAGTATTTT.

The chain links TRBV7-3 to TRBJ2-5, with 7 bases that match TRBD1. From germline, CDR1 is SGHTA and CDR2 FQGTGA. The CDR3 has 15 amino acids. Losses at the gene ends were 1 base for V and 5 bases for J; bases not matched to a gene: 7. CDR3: CASSLNTGVGETQYF. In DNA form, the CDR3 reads TGTGCCAGCAGCTTAAATACAGGGGTGGGGGAGACCCAGTACTTC.

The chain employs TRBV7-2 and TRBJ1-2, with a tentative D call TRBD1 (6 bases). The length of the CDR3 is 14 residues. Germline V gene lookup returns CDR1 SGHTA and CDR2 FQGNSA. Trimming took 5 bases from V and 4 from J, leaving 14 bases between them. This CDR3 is CASSPTPTGYGYTF. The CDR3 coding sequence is TGTGCCAGCAGCCCCACCCCGACAGGCTATGGCTACACCTTC.

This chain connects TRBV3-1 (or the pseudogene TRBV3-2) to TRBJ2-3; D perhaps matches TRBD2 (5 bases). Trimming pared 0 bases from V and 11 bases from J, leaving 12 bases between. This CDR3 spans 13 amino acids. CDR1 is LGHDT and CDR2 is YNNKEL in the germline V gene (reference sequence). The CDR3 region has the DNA TGTGCCAGCAGCCAAGATCGGGGAAGTCAGCAGTATTTT. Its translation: CASSQDRGSQQYF.

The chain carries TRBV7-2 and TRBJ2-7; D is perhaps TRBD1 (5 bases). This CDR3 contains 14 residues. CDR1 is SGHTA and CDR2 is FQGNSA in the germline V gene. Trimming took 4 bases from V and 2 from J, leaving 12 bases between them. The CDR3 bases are TGTGCCAGCAGCTCGCAAACAGGCCCCTACGAGCAGTACTTC. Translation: CASSSQTGPYEQYF.

This CDR3 is CASDEQGFHNEQFF. DNA of the CDR3: TGTGCCAGCGACGAACAGGGGTTCCACAATGAGCAGTTCTTC. V usage is TRBV5-8 and J usage is TRBJ2-1, with 7 positions matching TRBD1. The CDR3 is 14 residues long. The V segment lost 7 bases and the J segment 5 bases; nucleotides outside the gene matches: 9. Per the germline V gene, CDR1 is SGHTS and CDR2 is YDEGEE.

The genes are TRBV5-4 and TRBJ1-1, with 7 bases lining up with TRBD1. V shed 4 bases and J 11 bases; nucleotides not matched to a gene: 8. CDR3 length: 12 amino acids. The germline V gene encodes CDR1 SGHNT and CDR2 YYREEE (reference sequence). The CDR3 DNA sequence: TGTGCCAGCAGCGGGGACAGCTTAACGGCTTTCTTT. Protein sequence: CASSGDSLTAFF.

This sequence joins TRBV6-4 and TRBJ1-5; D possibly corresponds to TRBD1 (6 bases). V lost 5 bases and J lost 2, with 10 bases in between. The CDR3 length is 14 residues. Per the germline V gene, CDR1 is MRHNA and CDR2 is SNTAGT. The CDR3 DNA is TGTGCCAGCAGTCCACAGGGCGGCAATCAGCCCCAGCATTTT. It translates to CASSPQGGNQPQHF.

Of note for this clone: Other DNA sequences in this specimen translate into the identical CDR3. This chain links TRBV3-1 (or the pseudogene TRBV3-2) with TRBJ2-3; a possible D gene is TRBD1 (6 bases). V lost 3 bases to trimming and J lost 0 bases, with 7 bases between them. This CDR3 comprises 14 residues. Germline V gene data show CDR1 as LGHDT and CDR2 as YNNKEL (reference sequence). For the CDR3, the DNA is TGTGCCAGCAGCCAGGGGACAAGCACAGATACGCAGTATTTT. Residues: CASSQGTSTDTQYF.

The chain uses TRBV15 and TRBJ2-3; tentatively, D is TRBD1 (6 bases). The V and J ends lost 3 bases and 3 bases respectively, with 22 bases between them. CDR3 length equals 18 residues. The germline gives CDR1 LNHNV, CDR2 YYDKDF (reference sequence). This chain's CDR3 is CATSSITGFMGKTDTQYF. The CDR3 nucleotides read TGTGCCACCAGCAGCATAACAGGGTTCATGGGAAAAACAGATACGCAGTATTTT.

The CDR3, as DNA: TGTGCCAGCAGCTTAGTGGCAGGGGATATCTCCTACGAGCAGTACTTC. Protein sequence: CASSLVAGDISYEQYF. The chain joins TRBV7-8 to TRBJ2-7, with D perhaps TRBD1 (6 bases). V was pared by 1 base and J by 0 bases, with 13 bases between. This CDR3 is built from 16 residues. Germline loops: CDR1 SGHVS, CDR2 FQNEAQ.

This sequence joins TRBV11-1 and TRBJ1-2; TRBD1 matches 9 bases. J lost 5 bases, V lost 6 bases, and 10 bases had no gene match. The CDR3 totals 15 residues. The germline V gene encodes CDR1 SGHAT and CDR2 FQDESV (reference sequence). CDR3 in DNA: TGTGCCAGCAGTTTACAGGGGGCCGGGCCTTATGGCTACACCTTC. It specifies CASSLQGAGPYGYTF.

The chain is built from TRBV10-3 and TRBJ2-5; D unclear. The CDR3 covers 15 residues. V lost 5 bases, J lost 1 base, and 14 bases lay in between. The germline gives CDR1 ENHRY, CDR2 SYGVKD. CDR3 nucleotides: TGTGCCATCAGTCTTGATATCGAGGCCCAAGAGACCCAGTACTTC. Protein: CAISLDIEAQETQYF.

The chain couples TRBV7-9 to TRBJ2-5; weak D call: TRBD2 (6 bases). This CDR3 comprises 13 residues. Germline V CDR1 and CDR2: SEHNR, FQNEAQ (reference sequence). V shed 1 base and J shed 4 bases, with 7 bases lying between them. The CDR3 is CASSLVGGETQYF. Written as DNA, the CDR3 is TGTGCCAGCAGCTTAGTGGGGGGAGAGACCCAGTACTTC.

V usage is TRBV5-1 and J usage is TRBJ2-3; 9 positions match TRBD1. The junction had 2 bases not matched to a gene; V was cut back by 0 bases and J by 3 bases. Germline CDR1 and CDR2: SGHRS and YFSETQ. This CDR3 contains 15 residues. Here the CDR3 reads CASSLVGTGTDTQYF. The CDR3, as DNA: TGCGCCAGCAGCTTGGTGGGGACAGGGACAGATACGCAGTATTTT.

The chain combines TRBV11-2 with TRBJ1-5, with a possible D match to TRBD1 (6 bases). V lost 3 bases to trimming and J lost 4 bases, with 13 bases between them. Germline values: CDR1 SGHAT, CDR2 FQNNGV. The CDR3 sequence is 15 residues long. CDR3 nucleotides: TGTGCCAGCAGCTTTGCGGGGGCGGATAATCAGCCCCAGCATTTT. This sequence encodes CASSFAGADNQPQHF.